The 5 T cell receptor beta chains below were found in one sample sequenced in a study of T cell responses to AZD1222 COVID-19 vaccine. Generated by immunoSEQ multiplex PCR, the TCRdb table keeps only in-frame clones and is missing some. The sample shows approximately 140,000 clones, more than 80% of them seen only once. This material consisted of peripheral blood, taken 28 days after the second AZD1222 dose. Receptors originate from an adult who received the AZD1222 COVID-19 vaccine.

The rearrangement links TRBV2 to TRBJ1-1; D gene uncertain. V was trimmed by 5 bases and J by 0 bases, leaving 7 bases between them. CDR1 is SNHLY, CDR2 FYNNEI, per germline. The CDR3 consists of 13 residues. CDR3: CASSLDLNTEAFF. Here the CDR3 DNA reads TGTGCCAGCAGTCTTGACCTGAACACTGAAGCTTTCTTT.

As DNA, the CDR3 is TGTGCCAGCAGCTTAGAACGGGGTTACGAGCAGTACTTC. Its protein product is CASSLERGYEQYF. This chain joins TRBV11-2 and TRBJ2-7; a possible D gene is TRBD2 (5 bases). The CDR3 is 13 amino acids. V gave up 0 bases and J gave up 4 bases, with 7 bases separating them. Per germline, CDR1 SGHAT and CDR2 FQNNGV. The variable domain in full, with the rest retrieved from reference TRBV11-2 and TRBJ2-7, is EAGVAQSPRYKIIEKRQSVAFWCNPISGHATLYWYQQILGQGPKLLIQFQNNGVVDDSQLPKDRFSAERLKGVDSTLKIQPAKLEDSAVYLCASSLERGYEQYFGPGTRLTVT.

This chain joins TRBV11-2 and TRBJ2-7; 9 nucleotides agree with TRBD1. The CDR3 runs 15 residues. CDR1 is SGHAT, CDR2 FQNNGV, per germline. With 4 bases clipped from V and 4 bases from J, the junction kept 8 bases outside the gene matches. The CDR3 DNA is TGTGCCAGCAGCTCGTGGACAGGGGAAGGATACGAGCAGTACTTC. Translated, it gives CASSSWTGEGYEQYF.

The chain employs TRBV19 and TRBJ2-5; possibly TRBD2 for D (5 bases). This CDR3 has 13 residues. V was trimmed by 5 bases and J by 4 bases, leaving 11 bases between them. Germline CDR1 LNHDA, CDR2 SQIVND (reference sequence). CDR3 amino acids: CASSATRLETQYF. The CDR3 bases are TGTGCCAGTAGTGCTACTAGGTTAGAGACCCAGTACTTC. The full variable domain, its missing parts supplied by reference TRBV19 and TRBJ2-5, is DGGITQSPKYLFRKEGQNVTLSCEQNLNHDAMYWYRQDPGQGLRLIYYSQIVNDFQKGDIAEGYSVSREKKESFPLTVTSAQKNPTAFYLCASSATRLETQYFGPGTRLLVL.

The chain uses TRBV4-1 and TRBJ2-5, with D possibly being TRBD2 (5 bases). The CDR3 extends over 14 amino acids. Trimming took off 0 bases at V and 5 bases at J, with 10 bases between the two ends. CDR1 is MGHRA, CDR2 YSYEKL, per germline. In DNA form, the CDR3 reads TGCGCCAGCAGCCAAGATAGGAGGTTGGAGACCCAGTACTTC. This sequence encodes CASSQDRRLETQYF.